The 18 T cell receptor beta chains in this list originate from one sample, sequenced in a study of beta chain features in type 1 diabetes. Their antigens remain unidentified. Expressed TCRB transcripts were sequenced because the isolated RNA had all been reverse transcribed beforehand. Only in-frame clones appear in the TCRdb table, and some are missing; sequencing was by immunoSEQ multiplex PCR. The sample lists 200,000 to 300,000 clones, just over 20% seen once, with 0.028% in the top ten. Study observations and caveats: Type 1 diabetes patients showed a moderate but significant shortening of TCRB CDR3s in all four CD4+ subsets.

Sequenced material: naive CD4+ T cells from blood. The receptor source for this set is a woman between 40 and 55 years old with type 1 diabetes.

This clone was detected a few times. At the DNA level, this CDR3 is encoded by other sequences in the same sample as well. The chain uses TRBV6-5 and TRBJ2-4, with 8 bases lining up with TRBD1. Looked up from germline, CDR1 is MNHEY and CDR2 is SVGAGI. The length of the CDR3 is 16 residues. After removal of 0 bases from V and 4 bases from J, the junction contained 5 bases not matched to a gene. The CDR3 loop is CASSYSTGQGKNIQYF. The CDR3 DNA reads TGTGCCAGCAGTTACTCGACCGGACAGGGTAAAAACATTCAGTACTTC.

The chain couples TRBV11-1 to TRBJ2-7, with 9 nucleotides matching TRBD2. Germline lookup yields CDR1 SGHAT and CDR2 FQDESV (reference sequence). J was trimmed by 6 bases and V by 8 bases; bases with no gene match: 11. The CDR3 is made up of 14 amino acids. For the CDR3, the DNA is TGTGCCAGCTCCCCCGGGACTAGCATCTCCGAGCAGTACTTC. Its translation is CASSPGTSISEQYF.

This clone was seen a handful of times. The chain is built from TRBV7-2 and TRBJ2-3; D is perhaps TRBD2 (7 bases). Between the trimmed V and J ends, which lost 1 base and 0 bases, there was a span of 11 bases. Per germline, CDR1 SGHTA and CDR2 FQGNSA. The CDR3 is 16 amino acids. The CDR3 protein is CASSLVGGGSTDTQYF. The DNA of the CDR3 is TGTGCCAGCAGCTTAGTAGGGGGGGGAAGCACAGATACGCAGTATTTT.

CDR3 region: CASSQTENTEAFF. CDR3 DNA sequence: TGTGCCAGCTCCCAGACAGAGAACACTGAAGCTTTCTTT. This chain connects TRBV18 to TRBJ1-1; D is possibly TRBD1 (5 bases). Germline V gene lookup returns CDR1 KGHSH and CDR2 LQKENI. CDR3 length: 13 amino acids. The V gene lost 6 bases and the J gene lost 1 base, with 9 bases spanning the gap.

This clone has more than one count but fewer than ten. The chain links TRBV18 to TRBJ2-5; TRBD1 matches at 7 bases. The CDR3 has 15 residues. V shed 2 bases, J shed 3 bases, and the junction held 6 bases outside the gene matches. Looked up from germline, CDR1 is KGHSH and CDR2 is LQKENI. The CDR3 bases are TGTGCCAGCTCACCAGGGACAGTAGTAAAAGAGACCCAGTACTTC. Translating it yields CASSPGTVVKETQYF.

This chain connects TRBV28 to TRBJ2-7; D call uncertain. The CDR3 runs to 13 residues. V gave up 2 bases and J gave up 3 bases, with 8 bases separating them. Looked up from germline, CDR1 is MDHEN and CDR2 is SYDVKM. The CDR3 region is CASSLEAYYEQYF. In DNA form, the CDR3 reads TGTGCCAGCAGTTTAGAGGCCTACTACGAGCAGTACTTC.

V usage is TRBV6-4 and J usage is TRBJ1-5; 7 nucleotides match TRBD1. The CDR3 totals 13 residues. J gave up 5 bases and V 6 bases, and 4 bases lay outside the gene matches. Germline V CDR1 and CDR2: MRHNA, SNTAGT. CDR3 residues: CASSLDRDQPQHF. The CDR3 nucleotides read TGTGCCAGCAGCCTTGACAGGGATCAGCCCCAGCATTTT.

This clone was observed a few times. This sequence joins TRBV7-9 and TRBJ2-5, with D possibly matching TRBD2 (6 bases). This CDR3 comprises 17 residues. In germline, CDR1 is SEHNR, CDR2 FQNEAQ (reference sequence). Trimming shortened V by 5 bases and J by 0 bases, and 19 bases separated the two germline ends. CDR3 nucleotide sequence: TGTGCCAGCAGCCCAACCCGGGCGGGGACCTACCAAGAGACCCAGTACTTC. Translated: CASSPTRAGTYQETQYF.

The V call is TRBV6-5, the J call TRBJ2-1, with TRBD2 as a possible D gene (6 bases). Deletions cut 5 bases from V and 3 bases from J, with 14 bases between. CDR1 and CDR2 (germline): MNHEY, SVGAGI. The CDR3 has 15 residues. CDR3: CASSTSRTIYNEQFF. CDR3 nucleotide sequence: TGTGCCAGCAGTACATCGCGGACTATCTACAATGAGCAGTTCTTC.

V gene TRBV6-5 combines with J gene TRBJ1-4; TRBD1 agrees at 8 bases. Germline CDR1 and CDR2: MNHEY and SVGAGI. V dropped 6 bases and J dropped 7; count of bases not matched to a gene: 7. The CDR3 loop spans 14 amino acids. The DNA of the CDR3 is TGTGCCAGCAGGGACAGGGTTTTAGGTGAAAAACTGTTTTTT. This codes for CASRDRVLGEKLFF.

This chain links TRBV2 with TRBJ1-1; possible D gene TRBD1, 6 bases. The CDR3 has 14 residues. Germline V CDR1 and CDR2: SNHLY, FYNNEI. The V end lost 2 bases, the J end lost 1 base, and 8 bases lay between the germline ends. The DNA for the CDR3 is TGTGCCAGCAGTGAACGGGGACAGAACACTGAAGCTTTCTTT. This translates into CASSERGQNTEAFF.

The chain recombines TRBV30 with TRBJ2-3, with unresolved D. Germline CDR1 and CDR2: GTSNPN and SVGIG (reference sequence). V was trimmed by 2 bases and J by 6 bases, leaving 6 bases between them. The length of the CDR3 is 11 residues. Here the CDR3 reads CAWSPEDTQYF. Here the CDR3 DNA reads TGTGCCTGGAGTCCCGAGGATACGCAGTATTTT.

This clone was observed a few times. This chain connects TRBV9 to TRBJ2-5; TRBD1 matches 7 bases. J lost 5 bases, V lost 0 bases, and 10 bases had no gene match. Germline assignment: CDR1 SGDLS and CDR2 YYNGEE. This CDR3 is built from 16 residues. This chain's CDR3 is CASSVASGTVQETQYF. CDR3 coding DNA: TGTGCCAGCAGCGTAGCTTCGGGGACAGTTCAGGAGACCCAGTACTTC.

The rearrangement joins TRBV29-1 to TRBJ2-2; perhaps TRBD2 as D (7 bases). CDR1 and CDR2 from the germline V gene are SQVTM and ANQGSEA. With 3 bases removed from V and 3 bases from J, the gap between germline ends came to 11 bases. CDR3 length: 14 residues. The CDR3 loop is CSVDRGGHTGELFF. The CDR3 DNA sequence: TGCAGCGTTGATAGGGGGGGCCACACCGGGGAGCTGTTTTTT.

The V call is TRBV5-1, the J call TRBJ2-1; the match to TRBD2 covers 13 bases. The CDR3 runs to 15 residues. Germline CDR1 and CDR2: SGHRS and YFSETQ. V trimming: 1 base; J trimming: 10 bases; junction bases outside the gene matches: 5. The CDR3 loop reads CASSLTSGGAVEQFF. The CDR3 nucleotides are TGCGCCAGCAGCTTGACTAGCGGGGGGGCCGTCGAGCAGTTCTTC.

J is TRBJ1-5 and V is TRBV5-1, with D perhaps TRBD1 (5 bases). V was trimmed by 4 bases and J by 3 bases, leaving 14 bases between them. Germline CDR1 SGHRS, CDR2 YFSETQ. The CDR3 extends over 15 amino acids. In nucleotides, the CDR3 is TGCGCCAGCAGCCGCGAAGGTGGGGCCAATCAGCCCCAGCATTTT. This gives the protein CASSREGGANQPQHF.

This clone was recorded a few times. The V and J genes are TRBV27 and TRBJ2-3; TRBD2 is a possible D gene (6 bases). V lost 6 bases, J lost 0 bases, and 16 bases lay in between. Germline-derived CDR1 and CDR2 are MNHEY and SMNVEV (reference sequence). The CDR3 covers 16 residues. The CDR3 here is CASSQLALASTDTQYF. The CDR3 DNA sequence: TGTGCCAGCAGCCAACTAGCTCTAGCTAGCACAGATACGCAGTATTTT.

This clone was counted a few times. The rearrangement links TRBV4-2 to TRBJ1-1, with unresolved D. Germline lookup yields CDR1 LGHNA and CDR2 YNFKEQ. Deletions cut 1 base from V and 2 bases from J, with 8 bases between. CDR3 size: 14 residues. CDR3 sequence (DNA): TGTGCCAGCAGCCAAGTTGGGCATAACACTGAAGCTTTCTTT. Amino acids: CASSQVGHNTEAFF.